A selection of T cell receptor beta chains follows, all from one sample in a study of beta chain features in type 1 diabetes. The protocol was immunoSEQ multiplex PCR, while the TCRdb copy is restricted to in-frame clones and leaves out a portion. The sample includes under 350,000 clones, 8% of them seen just once. The sample was central memory CD4+ T cells from blood. All receptors derive from a woman aged 18-29 years in good health. CDR3s include the opening cysteine and the closing phenylalanine or tryptophan. A D gene is named only where the DNA matches it firmly. Size is omitted from some rows. Given values are once, few, many or a class for expanded clones.

J: TRBJ1-3
V: TRBV28
size: many
D: -
CDR3: CASSFWGNSIGNTIYF
DNA: TGTGCCAGCAGTTTTTGGGGAAACTCCATTGGAAACACCATATATTTT

J: TRBJ2-3
V: TRBV28
size: few
D: TRBD1
CDR3: CASRRTGSDTQYF
DNA: TGTGCCAGCAGGCGGACAGGGTCGGATACGCAGTATTTT

J: TRBJ2-2
V: TRBV4-3
size: few
D: TRBD2
CDR3: CASSTSAANTGELFF
DNA: TGCGCCAGCAGCACTAGCGCTGCGAACACCGGGGAGCTGTTTTTT

J: TRBJ1-4
V: TRBV2
size: few
D: -
CDR3: CASRETSTNEKLFF
DNA: TGTGCCAGCAGAGAAACATCAACTAATGAAAAACTGTTTTTT

J: TRBJ1-1
V: TRBV18
size: -
D: -
CDR3: CASSPKHEGSEAFF
DNA: TGTGCCAGCTCACCAAAACACGAGGGATCTGAAGCTTTCTTT

J: TRBJ2-6
V: TRBV15
size: -
D: -
CDR3: CATSISQAPGANVLTF
DNA: TGTGCCACCAGCATATCTCAGGCTCCTGGGGCCAACGTCCTGACTTTC

J: TRBJ1-1
V: TRBV5-6
size: few
D: TRBD1
CDR3: CASSWTGRITEAFF
DNA: TGTGCCAGCAGCTGGACAGGCAGGATCACTGAAGCTTTCTTT

J: TRBJ2-5
V: TRBV28
size: few
D: -
CDR3: CASSGWGYQETQYF
DNA: TGTGCCAGCAGTGGATGGGGGTACCAAGAGACCCAGTACTTC

J: TRBJ2-1
V: TRBV5-6
size: few
D: TRBD2
CDR3: CASRAASGGNEQFF
DNA: TGTGCCAGCAGGGCGGCTAGCGGGGGGAATGAGCAGTTCTTC

J: TRBJ1-5
V: TRBV7-2
size: few
D: -
CDR3: CASSLLREANQPQHF
DNA: TGTGCCAGCAGCCTACTGAGGGAGGCCAATCAGCCCCAGCATTTT

J: TRBJ1-1
V: TRBV9
size: -
D: TRBD1
CDR3: CASSVGGRGRVRAFF
DNA: TGTGCCAGCAGCGTAGGCGGCAGGGGGCGGGTAAGAGCTTTCTTT

J: TRBJ1-4
V: TRBV14
size: -
D: -
CDR3: CASSPTVTPGRPNEKLFF
DNA: TGTGCCAGCAGCCCTACTGTCACTCCGGGACGGCCTAATGAAAAACTGTTTTTT

J: TRBJ2-3
V: TRBV6-5
size: -
D: -
CDR3: CASSSSRTQYF
DNA: TGTGCCAGCAGTTCCTCAAGGACGCAGTATTTT

J: TRBJ2-1
V: TRBV5-1
size: -
D: -
CDR3: CASSLSDTSYNEQFF
DNA: TGCGCCAGCAGCTTGTCGGACACCTCCTACAATGAGCAGTTCTTC

J: TRBJ2-5
V: TRBV5-6
size: -
D: TRBD1
CDR3: CASRSTGGETQYF
DNA: TGTGCCAGCAGGTCTACAGGGGGCGAGACCCAGTACTTC

J: TRBJ2-4
V: TRBV14
size: -
D: TRBD2
CDR3: CASSPTSGGPGNIQYF
DNA: TGTGCCAGCAGCCCGACTAGCGGGGGACCGGGAAACATTCAGTACTTC

J: TRBJ2-1
V: TRBV7-3
size: -
D: TRBD2
CDR3: CASSPTSGLHNEQFF
DNA: TGTGCCAGCAGCCCTACTAGCGGCTTACACAATGAGCAGTTCTTC

J: TRBJ2-3
V: TRBV29-1
size: -
D: TRBD2
CDR3: CSIGLAGGNTDTQYF
DNA: TGCAGCATAGGTCTAGCGGGGGGGAACACAGATACGCAGTATTTT

J: TRBJ1-4
V: TRBV5-6
size: few
D: -
CDR3: CASSYGDEKLFF
DNA: TGTGCCAGCAGCTACGGAGATGAAAAACTGTTTTTT

J: TRBJ1-3
V: TRBV27
size: once
D: -
CDR3: CASSLWGGQGNTIYF
DNA: TGTGCCAGCAGTTTATGGGGTGGACAGGGAAACACCATATATTTT

J: TRBJ2-1
V: TRBV7-2
size: -
D: -
CDR3: CASSRTRALNEQFF
DNA: TGTGCCAGCAGCCGGACCAGGGCCCTCAATGAGCAGTTCTTC

J: TRBJ2-3
V: TRBV4-2
size: many
D: -
CDR3: CASSHSGPTDTQYF
DNA: TGTGCCAGCAGCCACAGCGGACCCACAGATACGCAGTATTTT

J: TRBJ2-7
V: TRBV5-4
size: few
D: TRBD1
CDR3: CASSSRDRGQNEQYF
DNA: TGTGCCAGCAGCTCACGGGACAGGGGGCAAAACGAGCAGTACTTC

J: TRBJ2-5
V: TRBV9
size: -
D: -
CDR3: CASSVGSVSQETQYF
DNA: TGTGCCAGCAGCGTAGGATCCGTCTCGCAAGAGACCCAGTACTTC

J: TRBJ1-2
V: TRBV29-1
size: few
D: -
CDR3: CSVALTNYGYTF
DNA: TGCAGCGTCGCACTAACTAACTATGGCTACACCTTC

J: TRBJ2-7
V: TRBV30
size: -
D: -
CDR3: CAWSGLGSGEQYF
DNA: TGTGCCTGGAGTGGCTTGGGCTCGGGCGAGCAGTACTTC

J: TRBJ2-6
V: TRBV6-5
size: few
D: -
CDR3: CASSREPGANVLTF
DNA: TGTGCCAGCAGTAGGGAACCTGGGGCCAACGTCCTGACTTTC

J: TRBJ2-7
V: TRBV5-1
size: -
D: TRBD1
CDR3: CASSPTGDLYEQYF
DNA: TGCGCCAGCAGCCCGACAGGGGACCTCTACGAGCAGTACTTC

J: TRBJ1-2
V: TRBV20-1
size: few
D: TRBD1
CDR3: CSAGTGYGYTF
DNA: TGCAGCGCCGGGACAGGGTATGGCTACACCTTC

J: TRBJ1-3
V: TRBV28
size: few
D: -
CDR3: CASSLISSGNTIYF
DNA: TGTGCCAGCAGTTTAATTAGCTCTGGAAACACCATATATTTT

J: TRBJ2-2
V: TRBV27
size: -
D: -
CDR3: CASSPLATNTGELFF
DNA: TGTGCCAGCAGTCCCCTCGCTACGAACACCGGGGAGCTGTTTTTT

J: TRBJ2-7
V: TRBV7-2
size: few
D: -
CDR3: CASSPMGAGEGEQYF
DNA: TGTGCCAGCAGCCCGATGGGCGCAGGGGAAGGGGAGCAGTACTTC

J: TRBJ2-2
V: TRBV7-8
size: few
D: -
CDR3: CASSPGTANTGELFF
DNA: TGTGCCAGCAGCCCAGGGACCGCGAACACCGGGGAGCTGTTTTTT

J: TRBJ2-1
V: TRBV14
size: -
D: -
CDR3: CASSQDGYRLYNEQFF
DNA: TGTGCCAGCAGCCAAGACGGATACAGGCTCTACAATGAGCAGTTCTTC

J: TRBJ1-5
V: TRBV11-2
size: few
D: -
CDR3: CASSLDGPGAQHF
DNA: TGTGCCAGCAGCTTAGACGGACCGGGGGCCCAGCATTTT

J: TRBJ2-2
V: TRBV6-5
size: -
D: -
CDR3: CASSYSYRADTGELFF
DNA: TGTGCCAGCAGTTACTCTTACAGGGCGGACACCGGGGAGCTGTTTTTT

J: TRBJ1-1
V: TRBV4-1
size: few
D: -
CDR3: CASSRGSNTEAFF
DNA: TGCGCCAGCTCCCGGGGCTCAAACACTGAAGCTTTCTTT

J: TRBJ1-2
V: TRBV14
size: few
D: -
CDR3: CASSQGTAIYGYTF
DNA: TGTGCCAGCAGCCAGGGGACGGCCATCTATGGCTACACCTTC

J: TRBJ2-7
V: TRBV1
size: few
D: -
CDR3: CTSSQPYRGHYEQYF
DNA: TGCACCAGCAGCCAACCGTACAGGGGTCACTACGAGCAGTACTTC

J: TRBJ1-2
V: TRBV4-2
size: -
D: TRBD1
CDR3: CASSQEGQDERYGYTF
DNA: TGTGCCAGCAGCCAAGAGGGACAGGACGAGAGGTATGGCTACACCTTC

J: TRBJ2-1
V: TRBV5-4
size: many
D: TRBD1
CDR3: CASTWGRGQVNNEQFF
DNA: TGTGCCAGCACCTGGGGGCGAGGACAGGTGAACAATGAGCAGTTCTTC

J: TRBJ2-1
V: TRBV6-6
size: few
D: -
CDR3: CASSYGRGFGNEQFF
DNA: TGTGCCAGCAGTTACGGCAGGGGATTTGGCAATGAGCAGTTCTTC

J: TRBJ1-5
V: TRBV18
size: few
D: TRBD1
CDR3: CASSPQGAVNQPQHF
DNA: TGTGCCAGCTCACCACAGGGGGCGGTGAATCAGCCCCAGCATTTT

J: TRBJ2-7
V: TRBV27
size: few
D: -
CDR3: CASSLRWGPYEQYF
DNA: TGTGCCAGCAGTTTAAGGTGGGGGCCCTACGAGCAGTACTTC

J: TRBJ2-5
V: TRBV4-2
size: few
D: -
CDR3: CASSQAAGAARETQYF
DNA: TGTGCCAGCAGCCAAGCCGCCGGGGCCGCTCGGGAGACCCAGTACTTC

J: TRBJ2-2
V: TRBV7-2
size: few
D: TRBD1
CDR3: CASSPQPQGATGELFF
DNA: TGTGCCAGCAGCCCACAACCACAGGGGGCGACCGGGGAGCTGTTTTTT

J: TRBJ2-5
V: TRBV2
size: many
D: -
CDR3: CASSEAAEGTQYF
DNA: TGTGCCAGCAGTGAAGCCGCCGAGGGGACCCAGTACTTC

J: TRBJ2-1
V: TRBV5-4
size: few
D: -
CDR3: CASSLAGINEQFF
DNA: TGTGCCAGCAGTCTCGCAGGGATAAATGAGCAGTTCTTC

J: TRBJ2-5
V: TRBV13
size: -
D: TRBD1
CDR3: CASSLVTGATETQYF
DNA: TGTGCCAGCAGCCTCGTGACAGGGGCGACAGAGACCCAGTACTTC

J: TRBJ2-1
V: TRBV4-1
size: -
D: -
CDR3: CASSQPVLVSYNEQFF
DNA: TGCGCCAGCAGCCAACCGGTACTAGTGTCTTACAATGAGCAGTTCTTC

J: TRBJ2-7
V: TRBV27
size: few
D: -
CDR3: CASLQGVRVTYEQYF
DNA: TGTGCCAGCCTTCAAGGGGTTAGAGTTACCTACGAGCAGTACTTC

J: TRBJ1-5
V: TRBV7-6
size: -
D: -
CDR3: CASSLRSDQPQHF
DNA: TGTGCCAGCAGCTTACGGAGCGATCAGCCCCAGCATTTT

J: TRBJ1-5
V: TRBV4-2
size: -
D: -
CDR3: CASSQGDRASNQPQHF
DNA: TGTGCCAGCAGCCAAGGAGATAGGGCAAGCAATCAGCCCCAGCATTTT